One and the same sample provided the 20 T cell receptor beta chains below, sequenced in a study of blood T cell repertoires in COVID-19. The data were produced by immunoSEQ multiplex PCR, yet TCRdb's version contains in-frame clones alone and is incomplete. The sample includes 250,000 to 400,000 clones, 85% of them seen just once. The sample consisted of PBMCs or T cells enriched from blood (not recorded which). The origin of the receptors is a woman aged 25 to 39 who had been exposed to COVID-19.

The chain couples TRBV29-1 to TRBJ2-5, with a tentative D call TRBD2 (6 bases). Looked up from germline, CDR1 is SQVTM and CDR2 is ANQGSEA. V lost 7 bases and J lost 3, with 12 bases in between. The CDR3 extends over 12 amino acids. The CDR3 loop is CSGGVNKETQYF. Here the CDR3 DNA reads TGCAGCGGGGGGGTGAACAAAGAGACCCAGTACTTC.

The gene calls are TRBV7-3 and TRBJ2-1; D unresolved. V lost 1 base and J lost 7, with 14 bases in between. This CDR3 is built from 15 residues. Per germline, CDR1 SGHTA and CDR2 FQGTGA. In DNA, the CDR3 is TGTGCCAGCAGCTTAATAGTCGCCTCTGCGAATGAGCAGTTCTTC. Translation: CASSLIVASANEQFF.

This clone has just one count. The chain has TRBV7-3 and TRBJ1-1; D uncertain. Germline loops: CDR1 SGHTA, CDR2 FQGTGA. Trimming cost V 3 bases and J 3 bases, with 8 bases left between them. This CDR3 is 13 amino acids long. This chain's CDR3 is CASSFKSDTEAFF. CDR3 sequence (DNA): TGTGCCAGCAGCTTTAAATCAGACACTGAAGCTTTCTTT. The full variable domain, with the rest looked up from reference TRBV7-3 and TRBJ1-1, is GAGVSQTPSNKVTEKGKYVELRCDPISGHTALYWYRQSLGQGPEFLIYFQGTGAADDSGLPNDRFFAVRPEGSVSTLKIQRTERGDSAVYLCASSFKSDTEAFFGQGTRLTVV.

The chain employs TRBV5-4 and TRBJ2-4; 12 bases agree with TRBD2. This CDR3 has 18 amino acids. V lost 3 bases to trimming and J lost 3 bases; unmatched junction nucleotides: 10. Germline V gene lookup returns CDR1 SGHNT and CDR2 YYREEE (reference sequence). This chain's CDR3 is CASSSMTSGSTVKNIQYF. CDR3 sequence (DNA): TGTGCCAGCAGCTCTATGACTAGCGGGAGCACGGTCAAAAACATTCAGTACTTC.

CDR3 sequence: CASSQIDPWGDTEAFF. In DNA form, the CDR3 reads TGCGCCAGCAGCCAGATAGATCCATGGGGCGACACTGAAGCTTTCTTT. The rearrangement uses TRBV4-3 and TRBJ1-1, with a weak D call TRBD1 (5 bases). Trimming took off 3 bases at V and 3 bases at J, with 17 bases between the two ends. Germline loops: CDR1 LGHNA, CDR2 YSLEER. CDR3 length: 16 residues.

The chain has TRBV4-2 and TRBJ1-2; a possible D gene is TRBD1 (5 bases). Germline CDR1 LGHNA, CDR2 YNFKEQ. The CDR3 consists of 16 residues. V shed 0 bases and J shed 4 bases, with 15 bases lying between them. CDR3 nucleotides: TGTGCCAGCAGCCAAGATCGCGGGGGGACCGGCTATGGCTACACCTTC. Translation gives CASSQDRGGTGYGYTF.

The J gene is TRBJ2-3, the V gene TRBV3-1 (or the pseudogene TRBV3-2), with D possibly being TRBD2 (5 bases). Trimming removed 0 bases from V and 0 bases from J, with 13 bases in between. CDR3 length: 17 amino acids. The germline V gene encodes CDR1 LGHDT and CDR2 YNNKEL (reference sequence). The CDR3 DNA reads as TGTGCCAGCAGCCAAGATCTCACTAGGGATAGCACAGATACGCAGTATTTT. Translation gives CASSQDLTRDSTDTQYF.

This rearrangement joins TRBV10-3 to TRBJ2-1; TRBD2 matches 10 bases. CDR3 length: 20 residues. Germline assignment: CDR1 ENHRY and CDR2 SYGVKD. V lost 2 bases, J lost 0 bases, and 13 bases stayed unmatched. DNA for the CDR3: TGTGCCATCAGTGAGCCCGTAGGGCTAGCGGGAGTAAGCTCCTACAATGAGCAGTTCTTC. This gives the protein CAISEPVGLAGVSSYNEQFF.

The V gene is TRBV29-1, the J gene TRBJ1-2, with D uncertain. Germline V gene lookup returns CDR1 SQVTM and CDR2 ANQGSEA. The length of the CDR3 is 13 residues. V was cut by 2 bases and J by 0 bases, with 7 bases left in between. This CDR3 reads CSVEIQANYGYTF. The CDR3 bases are TGCAGCGTTGAAATCCAGGCTAACTATGGCTACACCTTC.

The chain links TRBV1 to TRBJ2-7; no DNA check was done on the table's D call, TRBD2. TRBV1 is given as a pseudogene. This CDR3 spans 14 amino acids. The CDR3 bases are TGCACCAGCAGCCGGTGGAGTCCCTTGTGCGAGCAGTACTTC. This codes for CTSSRWSPLCEQYF.

The rearrangement uses TRBV7-2 and TRBJ2-1; 9 nucleotides match TRBD2. Germline CDR1 and CDR2: SGHTA and FQGNSA. V was clipped by 2 bases and J by 8 bases; unmatched bases: 7. This CDR3 has 15 residues. Here the CDR3 reads CASSLRRGGGHEQFF. The CDR3 DNA is TGTGCCAGCAGCTTACGGCGGGGGGGCGGGCATGAGCAGTTCTTC. The variable domain in full, completed from reference TRBV7-2 and TRBJ2-1, reads GAGVSQSPSNKVTEKGKDVELRCDPISGHTALYWYRQSLGQGLEFLIYFQGNSAPDKSGLPSDRFSAERTGGSVSTLTIQRTQQEDSAVYLCASSLRRGGGHEQFFGPGTRLTVL.

This clone was counted a few times. The chain recombines TRBV6-2 or TRBV6-3 with TRBJ2-1; 10 bases match TRBD1. This CDR3 comprises 16 residues. Losses at the gene ends were 6 bases for V and 9 bases for J; bases not matched to a gene: 14. Germline V gene data show CDR1 as MNHEY and CDR2 as SVGEGT. CDR3 protein: CASRPSDRGPSSEQFF. CDR3 DNA sequence: TGTGCCAGCAGGCCTAGTGACAGGGGGCCTTCCAGTGAGCAGTTCTTC.

The chain employs TRBV30 and TRBJ1-1, with D tentatively TRBD1 (5 bases). The V end lost 0 bases, the J end lost 5 bases, and 13 bases lay between the germline ends. Germline CDR1 reads GTSNPN; CDR2 reads SVGIG (reference sequence). This CDR3 is 14 amino acids long. The CDR3 DNA is TGTGCCTGGAGTGTATCGCAGGGAGGAACTGAAGCTTTCTTT. This sequence encodes CAWSVSQGGTEAFF.

The chain joins TRBV4-1 to TRBJ2-3; 9 bases are a match to TRBD1. The germline gives CDR1 MGHRA, CDR2 YSYEKL. The CDR3 has 16 amino acids. The J segment lost 4 bases and the V segment lost 0 bases, leaving 5 bases of the junction unmatched. CDR3 in amino acids: CASSQETGGGSDTQYF. In DNA, the CDR3 is TGCGCCAGCAGCCAAGAGACAGGGGGGGGATCAGATACGCAGTATTTT.

This rearrangement joins TRBV4-3 to TRBJ2-5, with 7 bases that match TRBD1. In germline, CDR1 is LGHNA, CDR2 YSLEER. The junction had 3 bases not matched to a gene; V was cut back by 0 bases and J by 2 bases. CDR3 length equals 15 residues. The CDR3 loop is CASSQEDREQETQYF. CDR3 DNA: TGCGCCAGCAGCCAAGAAGACAGGGAACAAGAGACCCAGTACTTC.

CDR3 region: CASSQVQYSNQPQHF. CDR3 nucleotide sequence: TGTGCCAGCAGCCAAGTACAGTATAGCAATCAGCCCCAGCATTTT. The chain links TRBV3-1 (or the pseudogene TRBV3-2) to TRBJ1-5; D not certain. The V end lost 1 base, the J end lost 0 bases, and 7 bases lay between the germline ends. This CDR3 comprises 15 residues. The germline gives CDR1 LGHDT, CDR2 YNNKEL (reference sequence).

The V call is TRBV9, the J call TRBJ2-1; 8 bases are shared with TRBD2. J was trimmed by 3 bases and V by 3 bases; bases with no gene match: 5. Germline values: CDR1 SGDLS, CDR2 YYNGEE. The length of the CDR3 is 15 residues. The CDR3 DNA is TGTGCCAGCAGCGCGGCCGGGACTAGCTACAATGAGCAGTTCTTC. Protein sequence: CASSAAGTSYNEQFF.

This clone was seen a few times. V gene TRBV5-4 combines with J gene TRBJ1-1, with D tentatively TRBD1 (6 bases). V was clipped by 0 bases and J by 5 bases, with 8 bases between them. The CDR3 has 13 residues. Germline-derived CDR1 and CDR2 are SGHNT and YYREEE (reference sequence). The CDR3 bases are TGTGCCAGCAGCTTGGCAGGGGAAACTGAAGCTTTCTTT. Amino acid sequence: CASSLAGETEAFF. Using reference TRBV5-4 and TRBJ1-1 for the parts outside the CDR3, the full variable domain is ETGVTQSPTHLIKTRGQQVTLRCSSQSGHNTVSWYQQALGQGPQFIFQYYREEENGRGNFPPRFSGLQFPNYSSELNVNALELDDSALYLCASSLAGETEAFFGQGTRLTVV.

The chain has TRBV11-3 and TRBJ1-1; D is perhaps TRBD1 (6 bases). Deletions cut 3 bases from V and 6 bases from J, with 11 bases between. Germline assignment: CDR1 SGHNT and CDR2 YENEEA. The CDR3 has 13 amino acids. The CDR3 loop is CASSFITGSEAFF. The CDR3 DNA sequence: TGTGCCAGCAGCTTTATTACAGGGTCTGAAGCTTTCTTT.

This clone was counted once. The chain is built from TRBV6-5 and TRBJ2-7; the D gene is possibly TRBD1 (5 bases). The CDR3 is made up of 14 amino acids. Between the trimmed V and J ends, which lost 6 bases and 0 bases, there was a span of 12 bases. The germline V gene has CDR1 MNHEY and CDR2 SVGAGI. The DNA for the CDR3 is TGTGCCAGCAGCGGACACTCGAGCTCCTACGAGCAGTACTTC. Translation: CASSGHSSSYEQYF.